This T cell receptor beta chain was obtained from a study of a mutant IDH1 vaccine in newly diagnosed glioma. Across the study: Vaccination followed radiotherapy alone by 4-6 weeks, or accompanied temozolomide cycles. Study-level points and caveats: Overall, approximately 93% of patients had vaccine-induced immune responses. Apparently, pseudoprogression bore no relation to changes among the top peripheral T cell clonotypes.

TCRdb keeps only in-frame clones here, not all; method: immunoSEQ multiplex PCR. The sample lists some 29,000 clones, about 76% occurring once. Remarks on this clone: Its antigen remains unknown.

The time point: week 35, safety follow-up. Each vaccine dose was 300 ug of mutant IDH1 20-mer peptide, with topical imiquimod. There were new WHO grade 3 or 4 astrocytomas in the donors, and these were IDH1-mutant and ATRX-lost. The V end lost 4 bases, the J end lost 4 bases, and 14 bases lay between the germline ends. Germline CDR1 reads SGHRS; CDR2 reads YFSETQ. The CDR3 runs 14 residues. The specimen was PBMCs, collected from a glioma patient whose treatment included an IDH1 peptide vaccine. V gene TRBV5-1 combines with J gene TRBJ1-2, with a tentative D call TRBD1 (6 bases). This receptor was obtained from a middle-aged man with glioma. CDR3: CASSHGTMGYGYTF. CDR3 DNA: TGCGCCAGCAGCCACGGGACAATGGGCTATGGCTACACCTTC. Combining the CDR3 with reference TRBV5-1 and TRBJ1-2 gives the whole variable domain KAGVTQTPRYLIKTRGQQVTLSCSPISGHRSVSWYQQTPGQGLQFLFEYFSETQRNKGNFPGRFSGRQFSNSRSEMNVSTLELGDSALYLCASSHGTMGYGYTFGSGTRLTVV.